Detailed here is one T cell receptor beta chain. The germline gives CDR1 SEHNR, CDR2 FQNEAQ (reference sequence). The CDR3 is 15 residues long. Unmatched junction bases numbered 9, after V lost 8 bases and J lost 0 bases. Researchers prepared the TCRbeta library using unique molecular identifiers, the study reports. One entry per CDR3 protein results from TCRdb running MiXCR on the PCR reads. The profile shows some 500,000 distinct CDR3 sequences, approximately 20% of them singletons. This record comes from a study of T-cell reconstitution after alpha-beta-depleted transplantation in children. The specimen was PBMCs from the stem cell graft donor, collected from the stem cell graft. The source of this sequence is a human donor who donated a stem cell graft to a child with acute lymphoblastic leukemia. The chain links TRBV7-9 to TRBJ1-1, with TRBD1 matching over 7 bases. The CDR3 DNA sequence: TGTGCCAGCCAGGAGGGGGCGCGAATGAACACTGAAGCTTTCTTT. Protein sequence: CASQEGARMNTEAFF.